This T cell receptor (beta chain) was sequenced in a study of technical replicates of blood from a few donors. TCRdb's table, derived via immunoSEQ multiplex PCR, lists solely in-frame clones and lacks some. The table lists about 88,000 clones, less than 95% of them singletons. This CDR3 region has 14 residues. Trimming left V 6 bases short and J 5 bases short, with 16 bases between. CDR1 is MNHEY and CDR2 is SVGAGI in the germline V gene. The chain combines TRBV6-5 with TRBJ1-1; tentative D call: TRBD1 (5 bases). Sequenced material: T cells isolated from PBMCs. This receptor was identified in a human donor in good health. This CDR3 is CASRPLQGGTEAFF. For the CDR3, the DNA is TGTGCCAGCAGACCGCTGCAGGGAGGGACTGAAGCTTTCTTT.